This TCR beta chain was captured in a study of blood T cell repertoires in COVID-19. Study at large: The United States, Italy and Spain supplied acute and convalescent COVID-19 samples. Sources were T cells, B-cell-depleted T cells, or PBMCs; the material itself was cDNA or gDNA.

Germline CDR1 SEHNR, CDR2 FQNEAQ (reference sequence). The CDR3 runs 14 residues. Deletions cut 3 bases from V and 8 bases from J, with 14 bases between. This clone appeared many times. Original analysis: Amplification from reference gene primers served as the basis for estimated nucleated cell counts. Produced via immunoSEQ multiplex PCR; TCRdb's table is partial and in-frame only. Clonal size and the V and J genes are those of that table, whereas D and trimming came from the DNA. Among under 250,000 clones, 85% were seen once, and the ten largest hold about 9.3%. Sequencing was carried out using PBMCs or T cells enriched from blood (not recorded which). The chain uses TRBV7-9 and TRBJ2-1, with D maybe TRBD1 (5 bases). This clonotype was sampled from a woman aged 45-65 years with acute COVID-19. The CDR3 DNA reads TGTGCCAGCAGCTTCAAGACAGATCACCATGAGCAGTTCTTC. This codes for CASSFKTDHHEQFF.